A selection of T cell receptor beta chains follows, all from one sample in a study of tumor-infiltrating lymphocytes in primary liver carcinoma. TCRdb re-derived calls from the multiplex PCR reads in MiXCR, one entry per CDR3 protein. Here the sample spans more than 100,000 distinct CDR3 sequences, about two thirds being singletons. The sample taken for sequencing was tumor-adjacent normal liver tissue. All receptors come from a woman aged 55-70 years with primary liver carcinoma and hepatitis B virus infection. The CDR3 runs from the conserved cysteine through the conserved F or W. A D gene is named only where the DNA matches it firmly. Some rows have no size entry. The others give once, few or many, or a class for an expanded clone.

J	D	V	size	CDR3	DNA
TRBJ2-3	-	TRBV11-3	-	CASSKESTDTQYF	TGTGCCAGCAGTAAAGAATCCACAGATACGCAGTATTTT
TRBJ2-4	-	TRBV6-1	-	CASNEGTTALNNIQYF	TGTGCCAGCAACGAAGGGACGACCGCCCTGAATAACATTCAGTACTTC
TRBJ2-7	TRBD1	TRBV11-1	-	CASSRLQGPAYKQYF	TGTGCCAGTAGTCGATTACAGGGGCCCGCCTACAAGCAGTACTTC
TRBJ1-6	-	TRBV12-3/TRBV12-4	-	CAVSEGRRSPLHF	TGTGCCGTTAGCGAGGGACGAAGGTCACCCCTCCACTTT
TRBJ2-1	-	TRBV28	-	CASTLPHEQFF	TGTGCCAGCACTTTGCCCCACGAGCAGTTCTTC
TRBJ2-5	-	TRBV29-1	-	CSADREEETQYF	TGCAGCGCTGATAGAGAGGAAGAGACCCAGTACTTC
TRBJ2-7	TRBD1	TRBV11-1	-	CASSYLQGSSYEQYF	TGTGCCAGCAGTTACCTACAGGGGTCGTCCTACGAACAGTACTTC
TRBJ2-1	-	TRBV11-2	-	CASSLVAGFNDEQFF	TGTGCCAGTAGCTTAGTTGCGGGATTTAACGATGAGCAGTTCTTC
TRBJ2-1	TRBD1	TRBV6-1	many	CASRGQGHDSYNEQFF	TGTGCCAGCAGGGGACAGGGACACGACTCCTACAATGAGCAGTTCTTC
TRBJ1-4	-	TRBV13	-	CVSSRYPKVHEKLFF	TGTGTCAGCAGTCGCTACCCAAAGGTCCATGAAAAACTGTTTTTT
TRBJ2-7	-	TRBV24-1	few	CATSDSGVPSSYEQYF	TGTGCCACCAGTGACTCGGGCGTCCCAAGCTCCTACGAGCAGTACTTC
TRBJ2-4	-	TRBV6-2/TRBV6-3	-	CASCYRSPVGKNIQYF	TGTGCCAGCTGTTACCGGTCCCCCGTGGGCAAAAACATTCAGTACTTC
TRBJ2-7	TRBD1	TRBV6-2/TRBV6-3	once	CASISSRGSSYEQYF	TGTGCCAGCATCTCAAGCAGGGGGAGCTCCTATGAGCAGTACTTC
TRBJ2-7	-	TRBV11-2	-	CASFLQGPSYEQYF	TGTGCCAGCTTTCTACAGGGACCCTCCTACGAGCAGTACTTC
TRBJ1-4	-	TRBV10-1	-	CASSVGSPKKLFF	TGCGCCAGCAGTGTCGGCAGTCCTAAAAAACTGTTTTTT
TRBJ2-6	-	TRBV4-1	once	CASSPTRDIPWYSGANVLTF	TGCGCTAGCAGCCCGACCCGGGACATTCCCTGGTACTCTGGGGCCAACGTCCTGACTTTC
TRBJ2-7	TRBD1	TRBV11-1	-	CANSPRTGNEQYF	TGTGCTAACAGCCCAAGGACAGGGAACGAGCAGTACTTC
TRBJ1-3	TRBD1	TRBV29-1	-	CSVGGHTSQGAGNTIYF	TGCAGTGTTGGGGGCCATACGAGTCAGGGGGCTGGAAACACCATATATTTT
TRBJ2-5	-	TRBV25-1	few	CASSEGRGLSAQETQYF	TGTGCCAGCAGTGAAGGAAGGGGCCTCTCAGCCCAAGAGACCCAGTACTTC
TRBJ2-7	TRBD1	TRBV11-2	few	CTSSLLGGQGEQYF	TGTACCAGTAGCTTGCTTGGGGGACAGGGCGAGCAGTACTTC
TRBJ2-3	-	TRBV6-6	-	CASSYATAGSWIMDTQYF	TGTGCCAGCAGTTATGCCACTGCCGGGTCATGGATAATGGATACGCAGTATTTT
TRBJ2-1	TRBD2	TRBV12-3/TRBV12-4	many	CASSVAGGRNEQFF	TGTGCCAGCAGTGTAGCGGGAGGTCGTAATGAGCAGTTCTTC
TRBJ2-2	-	TRBV12-3/TRBV12-4	-	CARKRTSGTGELFF	TGTGCCAGAAAAAGGACCAGCGGCACAGGGGAGCTGTTTTTT
TRBJ1-6	-	TRBV6-6	-	CARSLGRDHSPLHF	TGTGCCAGGAGCCTTGGCCGGGACCATTCACCTCTCCACTTT
TRBJ2-3	-	TRBV10-3	-	CAITATSTDTQYF	TGTGCCATCACAGCGACTAGCACAGATACGCAGTATTTT
TRBJ2-7	TRBD1	TRBV5-4	many	CASSLPRTGGADYEQYF	TGTGCCAGCAGCTTACCTCGAACAGGGGGCGCGGACTACGAGCAGTACTTC
TRBJ2-2	-	TRBV12-3/TRBV12-4	-	CASTKRETSTGELLF	TGTGCCAGCACCAAAAGGGAAACCTCCACCGGGGAGCTGCTTTTT
TRBJ1-6	TRBD1	TRBV6-4	-	CASSETGGWDPHLHF	TGTGCCAGCAGTGAGACAGGGGGCTGGGATCCACACCTCCACTTT
TRBJ1-1	-	TRBV11-3	few	CDSSLGRGSTEAFF	TGTGACAGTAGCTTAGGCAGGGGAAGCACTGAAGCTTTCTTT
TRBJ2-4	-	TRBV13	-	CASSTPTISKNIEYF	TGTGCCAGCAGCACCCCAACGATATCTAAAAACATTGAGTACTTC
TRBJ2-7	TRBD2	TRBV2	-	CTSSPLGASGANEQYF	TGTACCAGCAGTCCTTTGGGGGCTAGCGGGGCCAACGAGCAGTACTTC
TRBJ2-7	TRBD1	TRBV6-5	-	CASLPGQSSNEQYF	TGTGCCAGTCTTCCGGGACAGAGTTCGAATGAGCAGTACTTC
TRBJ2-7	-	TRBV28	-	CASSLRQSSYEQYF	TGTGCCAGCAGTTTACGACAGAGCTCCTACGAGCAGTACTTC
TRBJ2-3	-	TRBV4-2	-	CASSQEEGGSNTQYF	TGTGCCAGCAGTCAAGAGGAGGGGGGCTCAAATACGCAGTATTTT
TRBJ1-6	TRBD1	TRBV5-1	few	CASSRGTGIGRASSYNSPFHF	TGCGCCAGCAGCAGAGGGACAGGGATCGGACGAGCCAGCTCCTATAATTCACCCTTCCACTTT
TRBJ2-7	TRBD1	TRBV28	-	CASTTLDRVSYEQYF	TGTGCCAGCACCACACTGGACAGGGTGTCCTACGAGCAGTACTTC
TRBJ1-2	TRBD1	TRBV4-1	-	CASNQRDRGFQYCYTF	TGCGCCAGCAACCAACGAGACAGGGGATTTCAGTATTGCTACACCTTC
TRBJ2-1	TRBD2	TRBV11-2	-	CVSSLVGLAGLNEHFF	TGTGTCAGCAGCTTAGTGGGACTAGCGGGACTAAATGAGCACTTCTTC
TRBJ2-1	-	TRBV6-5	many	CASSYSPGRNEQFF	TGTGCCAGCAGTTACTCGCCCGGGAGAAATGAGCAGTTCTTC
TRBJ2-3	-	TRBV12-5	-	CANGFGSTDTQYF	TGTGCTAATGGCTTTGGTTCCACAGATACTCAGTATTTT
TRBJ1-5	TRBD1	TRBV4-1	many	CASSLEQGWQPQHF	TGCGCCAGCAGTCTAGAACAGGGGTGGCAGCCCCAGCATTTT
TRBJ2-4	-	TRBV5-4	many	CASSPPASDKNIQYF	TGTGCCAGCAGCCCCCCGGCAAGCGACAAAAACATTCAGTACTTC